The clone carrying this T cell receptor (beta chain) was seen repeatedly, ten times or more. Its antigen remains unidentified. Researchers tagged individual cDNA molecules with unique molecular identifiers. One entry per CDR3 protein results from TCRdb running MiXCR on the 5' RACE reads. The table records some 22,000 distinct CDR3 sequences, 4.7% of them present only once. This entry is derived from a study of early T cells in non-severe SARS-CoV-2 infection. Study context: Sequenced material consisted of bulk RNA (from unsorted whole blood), and chains were unpaired. Regarding the study as a whole: Lookups in VDJdb leaned toward anti-spike CD8 responses and missed private and CD4 specificities.

This TCR came from an adult who was a healthcare worker with PCR-confirmed SARS-CoV-2 infection or an uninfected control (not recorded which). Specimen: whole blood.

In DNA form, the CDR3 reads TGCGCCAGCAGCTCCTCGACCTACGAGCAGTACTTC. Protein: CASSSSTYEQYF. The chain links TRBV5-1 to TRBJ2-7; D is unclear. CDR3 length equals 12 residues. Germline CDR1 and CDR2: SGHRS and YFSETQ. The ends were cut back, 3 bases at V and 2 bases at J, with 6 bases in the middle.